This T cell receptor (beta chain) was profiled in a study of CD8+CD57+ T cells in acquired aplastic anemia. As for the study in general: The DNA of sorted CD4+ and CD8+ cells averaged 3.2 ug.

Profiling of TCR beta VDJ combinations and CDR3 sequences used genomic DNA as template. From the reads, TCRdb called clonotypes with MiXCR, one entry per CDR3 protein. This sample has around 180,000 distinct CDR3 sequences, with about 60% found just once. This CDR3 is built from 15 residues. The germline gives CDR1 DFQATT, CDR2 SNEGSKA (reference sequence). The V gene end was trimmed by 6 bases and the J gene end by 3 bases; junction bases not matched to a gene: 11. This chain joins TRBV20-1 and TRBJ2-7; TRBD1 matches at 10 bases. Sequencing was performed on sorted CD4+, CD8+, or CD8+CD57+ T cells (not recorded which) from PBMCs. This sequence originates from a human donor in good health. The CDR3 protein is CSAKPGTGENYEQYF. CDR3 DNA: TGCAGTGCCAAACCCGGGACAGGGGAAAACTACGAGCAGTACTTC.